These 21 T cell receptor beta chains share one sample of origin, sequenced in a study of Graves' ophthalmopathy and Graves' hyperthyroidism. Researchers took RNA transcripts and amplified TCR beta CDR3 regions from them. Following a first-round RT-PCR that used HTBI primers, a second-round multiplex PCR was carried out. TCRdb fed the multiplex PCR reads into MiXCR, producing one record per CDR3 protein. The sample gives about 400,000 distinct CDR3 sequences, around 17% of which show up once; more than 1.5% is in the top ten. The material sequenced was peripheral blood. These TCRs come from a woman younger than 35 with Graves' ophthalmopathy.

This clonotype is classed as medium-sized. The chain couples TRBV12-3 or TRBV12-4 to TRBJ2-4; 11 bases match TRBD1. This CDR3 region has 13 residues. V lost 7 bases and J lost 8; bases outside the gene matches: 4. The DNA for the CDR3 is TGTGCCAGCAAAAAGGGACAGGGGGACATTCAGTACTTC. Its protein product is CASKKGQGDIQYF.

This clonotype has at least ten counts. The chain has TRBV15 and TRBJ1-5; D uncertain. V lost 0 bases to trimming and J lost 2 bases, with 5 bases between them. CDR3 length: 14 residues. The germline gives CDR1 LNHNV, CDR2 YYDKDF (reference sequence). The CDR3 DNA follows: TGTGCCACCAGCAGAGAATCTGGCAATCAGCCCCAGCATTTT. This sequence encodes CATSRESGNQPQHF.

This clonotype occurred many times. CDR3: CASLQGNRISRTEAFF. Here the CDR3 DNA reads TGTGCCAGCTTACAGGGGAATCGTATTTCGAGAACTGAAGCTTTCTTT. The gene calls are TRBV6-2 or TRBV6-3 and TRBJ1-1; TRBD1 matches at 7 bases. Trimming at V came to 8 bases and at J to 5 bases, leaving 17 bases not matched to a gene. Germline CDR1 and CDR2: MNHEY and SVGEGT. CDR3 size: 16 residues.

This clonotype was seen ten or more times. V gene TRBV6-4 combines with J gene TRBJ1-1, with D possibly matching TRBD1 (5 bases). Germline V gene sequence: CDR1 MRHNA, CDR2 SNTAGT. This CDR3 is built from 14 residues. V gave up 5 bases and J gave up 5 bases, with 15 bases separating them. The DNA for the CDR3 is TGTGCCAGCAGTATGACCTCCTGGACAACTGAAGCTTTCTTT. Its translation is CASSMTSWTTEAFF.

This clonotype was seen many times. The chain combines TRBV20-1 with TRBJ1-5, with D perhaps TRBD1 (6 bases). V was clipped by 5 bases and J by 3 bases, with 11 bases between them. Germline V CDR1 and CDR2: DFQATT, SNEGSKA (reference sequence). This CDR3 region has 13 residues. This CDR3 reads CSAGDRTNQPQHF. CDR3 nucleotide sequence: TGCAGTGCTGGCGACAGGACCAATCAGCCCCAGCATTTT.

This clonotype was seen ten or more times. The CDR3 reads CSARSSGAGLAAVTYEQYF. CDR3 in DNA: TGCAGTGCTAGGTCTTCGGGCGCGGGACTAGCGGCCGTAACCTACGAGCAGTACTTC. The chain links TRBV20-1 to TRBJ2-7, with TRBD2 matching over 11 bases. Losses at the gene ends were 3 bases for V and 2 bases for J; bases not matched to a gene: 18. Looked up from germline, CDR1 is DFQATT and CDR2 is SNEGSKA (reference sequence). CDR3 size: 19 residues.

Here the CDR3 reads CSARGKRDLPGQPQHF. CDR3 nucleotide sequence: TGCAGTGCTAGAGGGAAGAGGGATCTACCGGGACAGCCCCAGCATTTT. This rearrangement joins TRBV20-1 to TRBJ1-5; D gene uncertain. Germline-derived CDR1 and CDR2 are DFQATT and SNEGSKA (reference sequence). The CDR3 has 16 amino acids. The V end lost 1 base, the J end lost 7 bases, and 20 bases lay between the germline ends.

This clonotype was detected many times. DNA for the CDR3: TGCAGCGTCAGGGTTTACCGAATGAACACTGAAGCTTTCTTT. Translated: CSVRVYRMNTEAFF. The chain combines TRBV29-1 with TRBJ1-1; D is possibly TRBD1 (5 bases). V lost 6 bases to trimming and J lost 0 bases, with 14 bases between them. Germline V gene lookup returns CDR1 SQVTM and CDR2 ANQGSEA. The CDR3 is made up of 14 amino acids.

The sample holds many counts of this clonotype. This chain uses TRBV13 with TRBJ2-7; maybe TRBD2 (6 bases). V dropped 5 bases and J dropped 2 bases, with 16 bases sitting between them. This CDR3 is 15 amino acids long. Germline-derived CDR1 and CDR2 are PRHDT and FYEKMQ (reference sequence). The DNA for the CDR3 is TGTGCCAGCAGCCCCCGGGCGGGGAGCGCCTACGAGCAGTACTTC. Protein: CASSPRAGSAYEQYF.

J is TRBJ2-7 and V is TRBV6-1; TRBD2 aligns across 10 bases. The CDR3 length is 13 residues. The V gene end was trimmed by 7 bases and the J gene end by 6 bases; junction bases not matched to a gene: 6. Germline V gene lookup returns CDR1 MNHNS and CDR2 SASEGT. The CDR3 DNA is TGTGCCAGCAATCGACTAGCGGGTCTCGAGCAGTACTTC. Encoded protein: CASNRLAGLEQYF.

This chain uses TRBV12-3 or TRBV12-4 with TRBJ2-5; no reliable D call. Deletions cut 3 bases from V and 1 base from J, with 9 bases between. The CDR3 consists of 14 residues. In DNA form, the CDR3 reads TGTGCCAGCAGTTTCGTCGCGGTCCAAGAGACCCAGTACTTC. This encodes CASSFVAVQETQYF.

The sample holds many counts of this clonotype. The chain joins TRBV4-2 to TRBJ1-1, with TRBD1 as a possible D gene (5 bases). The V end lost 1 base, the J end lost 4 bases, and 19 bases lay between the germline ends. CDR1 is LGHNA and CDR2 is YNFKEQ in the germline V gene. The CDR3 extends over 17 amino acids. The CDR3 nucleotides are TGTGCCAGCAGCCAAGGGCAGGGTCTGGGAGGGGTCACTGAAGCTTTCTTT. It yields the protein CASSQGQGLGGVTEAFF.

In its sample, this clonotype was seen many times. The rearrangement joins TRBV28 to TRBJ1-5; D possibly corresponds to TRBD1 (6 bases). Per the germline V gene, CDR1 is MDHEN and CDR2 is SYDVKM. The CDR3 has 14 amino acids. V lost 5 bases to trimming and J lost 2 bases, with 10 bases between them. The CDR3 sequence: CASSTAGGNQPQHF. CDR3 DNA sequence: TGTGCCAGCAGTACTGCAGGGGGCAATCAGCCCCAGCATTTT.

This clonotype was found many times. The gene calls are TRBV6-5 and TRBJ1-3; maybe TRBD1 (5 bases). V dropped 4 bases and J dropped 4 bases, with 8 bases sitting between them. CDR3 length: 13 residues. Germline values: CDR1 MNHEY, CDR2 SVGAGI. The CDR3 nucleotides are TGTGCCAGCAGTTCTCGGGGGGGAAACACCATATATTTT. Protein product: CASSSRGGNTIYF.

This chain uses TRBV27 with TRBJ2-5; 8 bases match TRBD2. This CDR3 spans 16 amino acids. CDR1 is MNHEY, CDR2 SMNVEV, per germline (reference sequence). V dropped 6 bases and J dropped 4; count of bases not matched to a gene: 13. The CDR3 region has the DNA TGTGCCAGCAGACCCTCCCGGGAGGGTGCAGCAGAGACCCAGTACTTC. Translating it yields CASRPSREGAAETQYF.

This clonotype showed up many times. This rearrangement joins TRBV11-2 to TRBJ2-2; 9 nucleotides match TRBD1. Germline lookup yields CDR1 SGHAT and CDR2 FQNNGV. V lost 6 bases and J lost 5; bases outside the gene matches: 10. There are 16 residues in the CDR3. The CDR3 is CASSYTRTGVTGELFF. In nucleotides, the CDR3 is TGTGCCAGCAGTTATACTCGGACAGGGGTAACCGGGGAGCTGTTTTTT.

In this sample, this clonotype turned up many times. V gene TRBV6-1 combines with J gene TRBJ2-3; 8 positions match TRBD1. The V segment lost 2 bases and the J segment 3 bases; nucleotides outside the gene matches: 10. The CDR3 totals 17 residues. Germline V lookup: CDR1 MNHNS, CDR2 SASEGT. CDR3 region: CASSEFAGGATTDTQYF. For the CDR3, the DNA is TGTGCCAGCAGTGAATTCGCAGGGGGCGCGACGACAGATACGCAGTATTTT.

The chain has TRBV28 and TRBJ2-7; no firm D call. V was cut by 3 bases and J by 1 base, with 10 bases left in between. This CDR3 contains 14 residues. Germline CDR1 reads MDHEN; CDR2 reads SYDVKM. The CDR3 DNA sequence: TGTGCCAGCAGTTTTCATGACTTGTCCTACGAGCAGTACTTC. Translated, it gives CASSFHDLSYEQYF.

The sample holds many counts of this clonotype. The CDR3 here is CAWSVLTSNQPQHF. The CDR3, as DNA: TGTGCCTGGAGTGTACTGACTAGTAATCAGCCCCAGCATTTT. J is TRBJ1-5 and V is TRBV30; D is uncertain. CDR1 and CDR2 from the germline V gene are GTSNPN and SVGIG (reference sequence). V was pared by 0 bases and J by 4 bases, with 10 bases between. This CDR3 contains 14 residues.

The sample holds many counts of this clonotype. The chain couples TRBV28 to TRBJ1-3; D not resolved. V lost 3 bases and J 4 bases, leaving 10 bases between the germline ends. CDR3 size: 14 residues. Germline V lookup: CDR1 MDHEN, CDR2 SYDVKM. The CDR3 here is CASSFPQTGNTIYF. In nucleotides, the CDR3 is TGTGCCAGCAGTTTTCCCCAAACAGGAAACACCATATATTTT.

CDR3 bases: TGTGCCAGCTCACCAATTCTGGGGTTTGCCTACGAGCAGTACTTC. As protein: CASSPILGFAYEQYF. V usage is TRBV18 and J usage is TRBJ2-7; D unclear. The germline V and J ends were trimmed by 2 bases and 2 bases, with 13 bases remaining between them. The length of the CDR3 is 15 residues. Germline V gene lookup returns CDR1 KGHSH and CDR2 LQKENI.